This T cell receptor (beta chain) is from a study of cytomegalovirus exposure and HLA in healthy donors. The study, taken as a whole, reports: Usually a TCR sequence was rare, but some public TCRs were found in many donors. Through in vitro validation, three CMV-associated chains were shown to be specific for CMV antigens.

Sequencing used immunoSEQ multiplex PCR; TCRdb keeps in-frame clones, though not all of them. This sample has about 130,000 clones, with about 88% found just once. The donors were members of the 120-subject validation cohort (separate from the approximately 670-subject first cohort). Remarks on this clone: Its specificity is not known.

Material for sequencing was PBMCs. The source is a young woman in good health and CMV-seronegative.

This CDR3 reads CASSPPPGNQPQHF. CDR3 coding DNA: TGTGCCAGCAGCCCTCCCCCAGGGAATCAGCCCCAGCATTTT. The genes are TRBV7-2 and TRBJ1-5, with a tentative D call TRBD1 (5 bases). The CDR3 runs 14 residues. Trimming took off 5 bases at V and 4 bases at J, with 12 bases between the two ends. In germline, CDR1 is SGHTA, CDR2 FQGNSA.